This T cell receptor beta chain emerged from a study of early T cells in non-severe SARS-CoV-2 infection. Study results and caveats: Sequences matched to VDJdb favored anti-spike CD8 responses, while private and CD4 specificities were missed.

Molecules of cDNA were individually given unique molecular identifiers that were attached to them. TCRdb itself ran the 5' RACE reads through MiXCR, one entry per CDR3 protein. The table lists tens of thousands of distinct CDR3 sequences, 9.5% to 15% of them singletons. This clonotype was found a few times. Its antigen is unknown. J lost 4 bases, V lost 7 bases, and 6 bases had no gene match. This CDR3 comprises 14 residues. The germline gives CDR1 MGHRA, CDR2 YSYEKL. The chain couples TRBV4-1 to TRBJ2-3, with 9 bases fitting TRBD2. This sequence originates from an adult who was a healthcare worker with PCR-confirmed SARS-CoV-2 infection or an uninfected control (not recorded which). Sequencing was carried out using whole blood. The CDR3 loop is CASTLGLAPDTQYF. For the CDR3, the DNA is TGCGCCAGCACCCTCGGACTAGCGCCAGATACGCAGTATTTT.